What follows is one T cell receptor beta chain and its context. Its antigen is currently not known. Base qualities are not at hand, and no much larger clone is one base apart. This record comes from a study of regulatory T cells in long-lasting Graves disease (dated by TCRdb to the early 2020s). With respect to the entire study: Patients with newly diagnosed Graves' disease had been on antithyroid drugs for under 3 months. Persistent Graves' disease patients were compared with newly diagnosed Graves' disease patients by peripheral blood TCR sequencing and RNA sequencing. The study was conducted in China and was registered as a clinical trial. A total of roughly 35 samples underwent TCR sequencing: around 13 from persistent and 20 from newly diagnosed Graves' disease patients.

What this sample's time point label stands for: newly diagnosed GD, antithyroid drugs for less than 3 months. For both TCR sequencing and RNA sequencing, RNA was extracted from PBMCs in TRIzol. Graves' disease was diagnosed according to American Thyroid Association guidelines. Patients were recruited from an endocrinology department in Xi'an, China. From each patient, about 9 milliliters of peripheral blood was collected into an EDTA anticoagulant tube. Ficoll Paque Plus density gradient separation was used to isolate PBMCs, and no further T cell sorting was done. An Agilent 2100 Bioanalyzer and agarose gel were used to check RNA quality, while a NanoDrop 2000 measured RNA concentration. Library method: multiplex PCR. Instrument used: Illumina HiSeq 4000. iRepertoire HTBI primers and Arm-PCR amplification of CDR3 regions were used to construct TCR beta libraries. PCR products were gel purified before sequencing. Regarding the original processing steps: Gene usage analysis of CDR3 amino acid clonotypes relied on the approximately 60 TRBV and about 15 TRBJ segments identified across samples. Filtered high-quality paired reads were merged into contigs using COPE and FqMerger. BLAST was used to align contigs to the IMGT TRBV, TRBD and TRBJ reference genes, and CDR3 was defined following IMGT. Any clonotype with a frequency above 0.1% was counted as a highly expanded clone. Shannon entropy served as the measure of repertoire diversity, while the Gini coefficient captured V-J evenness. A clonotype was considered public if more than one individual shared it. The public reads were run again by TCRdb, first through fastp at Q25 and then through MiXCR, and only productive beta chains were kept. Each entry is one CDR3 protein sequence, shown with its most common DNA and genes. TCRdb's processing, not the authors', yielded these V and J calls. Across this sample there are 500,000 to 700,000 distinct CDR3 sequences, with roughly 15% seen only once. The leading ten clones occupy about 18% of the sample.

Broad study findings and their caveats: Lower TCR Shannon entropy and fewer highly expanded clones were observed in persistent Graves' disease patients than in newly diagnosed patients, which suggested clonal expansion. Preferential use of TRBV28, TRBJ1-2 and TRBJ2-5 was observed in persistent disease, whereas TRBV20-1 and TRBJ2-1 were favored in newly diagnosed disease. More public clonotypes were shared among persistent patients (approximately 3,000) than among newly diagnosed patients (more than 950). The authors noted that the small sample size was a limitation that may lower accuracy. Sequencing and analysis were restricted to the TCR beta chain. Only peripheral blood was studied, because thyroid tissue, the primary lesion, was inaccessible.

Spanning cysteine to phenylalanine, the CDR3 consists of 15 amino acids. Just the 45-base CDR3 DNA is kept, in frame starting at base 1. CDR1 DFQATT and CDR2 SNEGSKA are derived from the germline V gene (reference sequence). V is pruned by 2 bases and J by 0 bases, leaving 4 bases of the junction without a gene match. These sequences were also reported in another study, on T cells in Graves' hyperthyroidism and ophthalmopathy. Taken from the second paper: A patient counted as having stable Graves' hyperthyroidism if no progression to ophthalmopathy occurred over 18 months of follow-up. Hyperthyroidism patients were aged 18 to 65 years and newly diagnosed, with disease duration of less than 2 months. Any patient with an uncontrolled infection, another autoimmune disease, pregnancy or lactation was excluded. Diagnoses were established on the basis of clinical symptoms, serum thyroxine and TRAb, thyroid ultrasound, and orbital computed tomography. For the first round of RT-PCR on the TCR CDR3, the HTBI primer set was used together with the Qiagen OneStep RT-PCR kit. Blood samples also contained most of the expanded thyroid clonotypes (frequency above 0.001), which suggests that blood repertoires may reflect thyroid immune responses. In cross-validation, a model built on a 13 V-J signature told ophthalmopathy apart from stable hyperthyroidism with under 90% sensitivity and 81% to 82% specificity, and in testing the same model reached 80%/75%. In validation, the model predicted progression to ophthalmopathy with about 71% sensitivity and about 73% specificity, a median of 6.5 months before onset. To identify distinguishing TCR V-J signatures, a discovery cohort of 90 to 100 patients was used, comprising 43 with Graves' ophthalmopathy and 57 with stable Graves' hyperthyroidism. An independent validation cohort of around 19 hyperthyroidism patients and some 15 patients who later progressed to ophthalmopathy tested prospective prediction of ophthalmopathy. For training and testing, the 80 to 100 patients in the discovery cohort were randomly divided in a 7:3 ratio. In six Graves' hyperthyroidism patients, the study also compared T-cell repertoires from thyroid tissue with T-cell repertoires from blood. After blood sampling, hyperthyroidism patients were treated with methimazole at a starting dose of 30 mg daily, and ophthalmopathy patients were treated with high-dose intravenous methylprednisolone. The libraries were constructed in a second round of multiplex PCR and then size-selected and purified. Sequencing of the libraries was done on an Illumina HiSeq2000 using paired-end 100 bp reads. SOAPnuke was used to process the raw data, removing reads that contained adapters or uncalled bases, had a mean Phred below 15, or lacked an exact match to the constant primer or identifier. High-quality paired reads were merged with COPE v1.2.5, and unique nucleotide sequences were defined as clonotypes. Clonotypes were aligned to IMGT TRBV, TRBD and TRBJ reference segments using MiTCR v1.1. The analysis was restricted to V-J combinations with a frequency above 0.0001, which together covered 98% to 99.2% of the repertoires. The TCS score was defined as the ratio of F50 (clonal expansion) to E x V (chaos), calculated using BLOSUM62-based TCRdist between CDR3 peptides within each V-J. Welch's t-statistics and random forest reduced several hundred V-J features to 13, which were used in a naive Bayes classifier (R e1071). No statistical method was used to fix the sample size in advance, and group allocation was not hidden from the investigators. According to the paper, TCR Vbeta CDR3 sequencing was carried out on 135 peripheral blood samples, which came from fewer than 50 ophthalmopathy, approximately 72 hyperthyroidism and around 17 progressor patients.

Recombination linked TRBV20-1 to TRBJ2-1, and 7 junctional nucleotides match TRBD2. Sequenced here: peripheral blood mononuclear cells (PBMCs), sampled at new diagnosis, from a patient treated with antithyroid drugs. The receptor was isolated from a woman between 25 and 40 years old with Graves disease. Donor details come from another sample of the same person, matched by shared clones. The CDR3 is CSARTSESSYNEQFF. The DNA reads TGCAGTGCTAGAACTAGCGAGAGCTCCTACAATGAGCAGTTCTTC.